Listed below are T cell receptor beta chains from one sample, sequenced in a study of T cell responses to AZD1222 COVID-19 vaccine. Measured with immunoSEQ multiplex PCR; TCRdb has only the in-frame clones, and not every one. The sample consists of about 150,000 clones, about 83% of them appearing once. The material sequenced was peripheral blood, taken 28 days after the second AZD1222 dose. These receptor sequences come from an adult who received the AZD1222 COVID-19 vaccine. Each CDR3 is given with its conserved first and last residue. Each record gives: V gene, clone size, J gene, D gene, CDR3 DNA, CDR3 protein. D genes are given only for firm matches. Size is stated for part of the rows, as once, few or many counts, or as a class when the clone is expanded.

>TRBV11-2|NA|TRBJ2-7|TRBD2
TGTGCCAGCAGCCGACTAGCGGGGGCCTACGAGCAGTACTTC
CASSRLAGAYEQYF
>TRBV28|NA|TRBJ2-3|NA
TGTGCCAGCAGCTGGGGGGACCAGAGCACAGATACGCAGTATTTT
CASSWGDQSTDTQYF
>TRBV10-2|NA|TRBJ2-7|NA
TGCGCCAGCAGTGAGTGGGCAGTCGCCAGAAGGAACTACGAGCAGTACTTC
CASSEWAVARRNYEQYF
>TRBV30|NA|TRBJ2-3|NA
TGTGCCTGGAGTGCTTGGGGACGGACAGATACGCAGTATTTT
CAWSAWGRTDTQYF
>TRBV6-2/TRBV6-3|few|TRBJ2-7|NA
TGTGCCAGCAGTTACAGGGCAGGAGGCTACGAGCAGTACTTC
CASSYRAGGYEQYF
>TRBV29-1|NA|TRBJ2-1|NA
TGCAGCGTTGCTCCAGGGTACAATGAGCAGTTCTTC
CSVAPGYNEQFF
>TRBV6-5|NA|TRBJ1-4|NA
TGTGCCAGCAGAACGACAACTAATGAAAAACTGTTTTTT
CASRTTTNEKLFF
>TRBV7-8|NA|TRBJ2-1|TRBD2
TGTGCCAGCAGCCTGATTTTTAGGACTAGCGGGGGCCGGGACCAGTTCTTC
CASSLIFRTSGGRDQFF
>TRBV11-2|once|TRBJ1-2|TRBD1
TGTGCCAGCAGCTTAGACCCAGGGGGCTGGGGCTACACCTTC
CASSLDPGGWGYTF
>TRBV3-1/TRBV3-2|few|TRBJ1-1|TRBD1
TGTGCCAGCAGCCAAGATTTTAGATTGGGACAGACTGAAGCTTTCTTT
CASSQDFRLGQTEAFF
>TRBV5-8|once|TRBJ2-2|NA
TGTGCCAGCAGCTTGGTTTTGGGCACCGGGGAGCTGTTTTTT
CASSLVLGTGELFF
>TRBV7-9|NA|TRBJ1-6|NA
TGTGCCAGCAGCCAGTTCGACAGTGACCCACCCCTCCACTTT
CASSQFDSDPPLHF
>TRBV14|NA|TRBJ1-1|NA
TGTGCCAGCAGCCAAAGTATAGACCCTATAGTGGGGGCTTTCTTT
CASSQSIDPIVGAFF
>TRBV29-1|NA|TRBJ2-7|TRBD1
TGCAGCGTTGGGGAAGGGGGCTTGAGGTACTACGAGCAGTACTTC
CSVGEGGLRYYEQYF
>TRBV19|NA|TRBJ1-1|NA
TGTGCCAGTAGTATAGATAGCCCTTCGAACACTGAAGCTTTCTTT
CASSIDSPSNTEAFF
>TRBV11-2|NA|TRBJ2-7|NA
TGTGCCAGCAGCTTAAAACGCCCGGGACTCCTACGGGTGGAGCAGTACTTC
CASSLKRPGLLRVEQYF
>TRBV5-6|NA|TRBJ2-7|NA
TGTGCCAGCAGCTTCCGACCGGTCGTAACCTACGAGCAGTACTTC
CASSFRPVVTYEQYF
>TRBV7-9|NA|TRBJ1-2|TRBD1
TGTGCCAGCAGCTGGAGACAGGGGGCCCACTATGGCTACACCTTC
CASSWRQGAHYGYTF
>TRBV12-3/TRBV12-4|once|TRBJ2-7|NA
TGTGCCATCAGAAGGGCTGGGTTATACGAGCAGTACTTC
CAIRRAGLYEQYF
>TRBV29-1|NA|TRBJ2-1|NA
TGCAGCGTTGAAGGCCGGGGGGCCTCCTACAATGAGCAGTTCTTC
CSVEGRGASYNEQFF
>TRBV19|once|TRBJ1-4|NA
TGTGCCAGTAGTATGAGAACTAATGAAAAACTGTTTTTT
CASSMRTNEKLFF
>TRBV11-2|NA|TRBJ1-2|NA
TGTGCCAGCAGCTCCCTGAAAGAAAACTATGGCTACACCTTC
CASSSLKENYGYTF
>TRBV5-1|once|TRBJ2-2|NA
TGCGCCAGCAGCTTGGAACCCGGACGGAACACCGGGGAGCTGTTTTTT
CASSLEPGRNTGELFF
>TRBV4-1|NA|TRBJ1-1|NA
TGCGCCAGCAGCCCGGCGCCCCTGAACACTGAAGCTTTCTTT
CASSPAPLNTEAFF
>TRBV29-1|NA|TRBJ1-5|NA
TGCAGCGTTGAAGATATGTACAGGGAGTCACAGCCCCAGCATTTT
CSVEDMYRESQPQHF
>TRBV5-8|NA|TRBJ2-6|NA
TGTGCCAGCAGCGCAGGCTGGAGCGACGTCAGCTCTGGGGCCAACGTCCTGACTTTC
CASSAGWSDVSSGANVLTF
>TRBV6-1|NA|TRBJ2-1|TRBD2
TGTGCCAGCAGTGAAGCGGCGGGGGGCTCCTACAATGAGCAGTTCTTC
CASSEAAGGSYNEQFF
>TRBV7-6|NA|TRBJ2-2|NA
TGTGCCAGCAGCTTAGCGCTCAGGGGACGTGGAAAAACCGGGGAGCTGTTTTTT
CASSLALRGRGKTGELFF
>TRBV15|NA|TRBJ2-7|NA
TGTGCCACCAGCAGAGATATGTTGGCAGGGGCGGGGGAGCAGTACTTC
CATSRDMLAGAGEQYF
>TRBV14|NA|TRBJ2-5|NA
TGTGCCAGCAGCCGCTACAGGGGAGGGAGAGAGACCCAGTACTTC
CASSRYRGGRETQYF
>TRBV27|NA|TRBJ2-5|NA
TGTGCCAGCAGAGCGCCGGGAGATGAAGAGACCCAGTACTTC
CASRAPGDEETQYF
>TRBV5-1|NA|TRBJ1-1|TRBD1
TGCGCCAGCAGCTGGGACAGGGGGCAGAGGAACACTGAAGCTTTCTTT
CASSWDRGQRNTEAFF
>TRBV7-6|NA|TRBJ2-5|TRBD1
TGTGCCAGCAGCTTAGACGAGGGGGCGATGGAGACCCAGTACTTC
CASSLDEGAMETQYF